This T cell receptor beta chain is from a study of CD8 T cells in ankylosing spondylitis (dated 2017 in TCRdb). About the investigation overall: The study set out to find disease-linked TCR variants by profiling T cell receptor beta repertoires in ankylosing spondylitis patients and healthy donors. Samples of peripheral blood were taken, and for ankylosing spondylitis patients, synovial fluid was collected as well. The whole study cohort included about a hundred healthy donors and over 20 ankylosing spondylitis patients. Study-level results and caveats: The disease-linked clones showed a CD8+ phenotype and occurred at relatively low frequencies in peripheral blood. The disease-linked clones were reported as significantly enriched in matched synovial fluid samples from ankylosing spondylitis patients. Some motif variants had previously been reported in the synovial fluid and blood of reactive arthritis patients, which suggests shared mechanisms of disease initiation. Blood from ankylosing spondylitis patients appeared to be characterized by a TCR beta motif made up of 8 or 9 highly homologous amino acid variants.

This clonotype was observed at least ten times. This receptor's antigen is unknown. One base away there is no much larger clone; base qualities are not given. The sequencer listed for this sample is Illumina HiSeq 2500. Quantitative 5'-RACE with molecular barcodes was used to prepare TCR beta libraries. On the authors' methods: A new computational method, built on a probabilistic model of VDJ rearrangement, was used to identify disease-linked TCR variants. TCRdb ran its own pipeline on the public reads, namely fastp trimming at Q25 and MiXCR clone calling, and kept in-frame beta chains. Every distinct CDR3 protein forms one entry, paired with its most common genes and DNA. These V and J calls are TCRdb output, not the study's own analysis. The sample contains a few hundred thousand distinct CDR3 sequences, over 9.5% of them found a single time. The top ten clones comprise about 20% of the sample. Reading the germline V gene (reference sequence) gives CDR1 SEHNR and CDR2 FQNEAQ. The junction shows trimming of 5 bases on V and 5 bases on J, plus 18 bases between the germline ends. Including cysteine and phenylalanine, the CDR3 has 16 amino acids. Only the CDR3 DNA stays, 48 bases, in frame from base 1.

Sequencing was carried out using blood, either unsorted or a sorted T cell fraction (not recorded which). The chain is assembled from TRBV7-9 and TRBJ2-2; the D segment could be TRBD1, given 7 matching bases. This TCR was sampled from a male donor with ankylosing spondylitis or in good health (not recorded which). The CDR3 protein: CASSEETGRRTGELFF. The DNA sequence is given as TGTGCCAGCAGCGAAGAGACAGGGAGGAGAACCGGGGAGCTGTTTTTT.